What follows are 20 T cell receptor beta chains derived from one specimen sequenced in a study of T cell responses to AZD1222 COVID-19 vaccine. The protocol was immunoSEQ multiplex PCR, while the TCRdb copy is restricted to in-frame clones and leaves out a portion. The data show about 78,000 clones, around nine tenths seen once. The source was peripheral blood, collected 28 days after the second AZD1222 dose. The receptor set was obtained from an adult who received the AZD1222 COVID-19 vaccine.

V is TRBV11-3 and J is TRBJ1-1; 9 bases line up with TRBD1. The CDR3 runs to 15 residues. CDR1 is SGHNT, CDR2 YENEEA, per germline. V was clipped by 4 bases and J by 6 bases; unmatched bases: 9. CDR3 sequence: CASSSRQGGLPEAFF. Here the CDR3 DNA reads TGTGCCAGCAGCTCCCGACAGGGGGGACTACCTGAAGCTTTCTTT.

The V and J genes are TRBV7-9 and TRBJ2-5, with D unresolved. V lost 6 bases and J 4 bases, leaving 18 bases between the germline ends. Germline CDR1 reads SEHNR; CDR2 reads FQNEAQ (reference sequence). The CDR3 loop spans 15 amino acids. CDR3 sequence reads: CASSSSWAGRETQYF. CDR3 nucleotide sequence: TGTGCCAGCAGTTCATCCTGGGCAGGTAGAGAGACCCAGTACTTC.

V gene TRBV5-1 combines with J gene TRBJ2-2; 10 positions match TRBD1. The V and J ends lost 3 bases and 2 bases, in that order; junction bases with no gene match: 4. Germline lookup yields CDR1 SGHRS and CDR2 YFSETQ. CDR3 length: 16 amino acids. The CDR3 DNA is TGCGCCAGCAGCTGGACAGGGGGATATAACACCGGGGAGCTGTTTTTT. It is translated as CASSWTGGYNTGELFF.

The chain employs TRBV7-9 and TRBJ1-4; D remains ambiguous. The ends were cut back, 0 bases at V and 3 bases at J, with 8 bases in the middle. Germline CDR1 SEHNR, CDR2 FQNEAQ (reference sequence). This CDR3 contains 15 residues. CDR3 bases: TGTGCCAGCAGCTTAGCCCGGCCCTCTAATGAAAAACTGTTTTTT. Its protein product is CASSLARPSNEKLFF.

The chain links TRBV6-5 to TRBJ2-7; no clear D. Deletions cut 7 bases from V and 2 bases from J, with 12 bases between. CDR3 length: 13 amino acids. Germline loops: CDR1 MNHEY, CDR2 SVGAGI. The CDR3 coding sequence is TGTGCCAGCACCAACAGCGAGGCCTACGAGCAGTACTTC. This encodes CASTNSEAYEQYF.

V gene TRBV5-6 combines with J gene TRBJ2-7, with TRBD1 matching 8 bases. V was pared by 4 bases and J by 1 base, with 10 bases of the junction left unmatched. Germline V gene sequence: CDR1 SGHDT, CDR2 YYEEEE. The CDR3 length is 16 residues. The CDR3 is CASSTRTGGRSYEQYF. The CDR3 nucleotides read TGTGCCAGCAGCACAAGAACAGGGGGAAGGTCCTACGAGCAGTACTTC.

As concerns this clone: Germline is not matched at one junction end, which may reflect a read error. The chain uses TRBV11-2 and TRBJ1-1, with D perhaps matching TRBD1 (5 bases). Germline V CDR1 and CDR2: SGHAT, FQNNGV. The CDR3 has 13 residues. The CDR3 DNA reads TGTGCCAGCAGCTGGGATATAGGGACTGGAGCTTTCTTT. It is translated as CASSWDIGTGAFF.

The chain links TRBV4-2 to TRBJ1-2; TRBD1 matches 9 bases. CDR1 LGHNA and CDR2 YNFKEQ come from the germline V gene. J was trimmed by 3 bases and V by 3 bases; bases with no gene match: 8. The CDR3 is 16 amino acids. Written as DNA, the CDR3 is TGTGCCAGCAGCCAGTCGGGACAGGGCGGGGACTATGGCTACACCTTC. Translation gives CASSQSGQGGDYGYTF.

The chain uses TRBV5-4 and TRBJ2-7; TRBD1 aligns across 11 bases. Trimming took 4 bases from V and 4 from J; bases not matched to a gene: 7. CDR3 length equals 15 residues. Germline assignment: CDR1 SGHNT and CDR2 YYREEE (reference sequence). The CDR3 DNA sequence: TGTGCCAGCAGCACGGGACAGGGGGGCTTTTACGAGCAGTACTTC. It yields the protein CASSTGQGGFYEQYF.

The chain is built from TRBV5-1 and TRBJ2-2, with 10 bases matching TRBD2. The CDR3 is 15 residues long. The ends lost 0 bases at V and 4 bases at J; junction bases unmatched: 0. Germline V gives CDR1 SGHRS, CDR2 YFSETQ. The CDR3 reads CASSLERGGTGELFF. CDR3 nucleotide sequence: TGCGCCAGCAGCTTGGAGCGGGGGGGCACCGGGGAGCTGTTTTTT.

The chain couples TRBV30 to TRBJ1-3, with D possibly matching TRBD1 (6 bases). V lost 3 bases, J lost 1 base, and 13 bases lay in between. The germline CDR1 and CDR2 sequences are GTSNPN and SVGIG (reference sequence). The CDR3 length is 15 residues. The CDR3 nucleotides are TGTGCCTGGAGAAAGGGGGAGGGGTCTGGAAACACCATATATTTT. Translating gives CAWRKGEGSGNTIYF.

The chain uses TRBV9 and TRBJ1-6, with 7 nucleotides matching TRBD1. The CDR3 runs 13 residues. After removal of 3 bases from V and 9 bases from J, the junction contained 3 bases not matched to a gene. CDR1 SGDLS and CDR2 YYNGEE come from the germline V gene. The CDR3 here is CASSGQGGSPLHF. CDR3 in DNA: TGTGCCAGCAGCGGACAGGGTGGTTCACCCCTCCACTTT.

In its sample, this clone was seen a few times. The V call is TRBV3-1 (or the pseudogene TRBV3-2), the J call TRBJ1-4; D unresolved. Trimming removed 3 bases at V and 4 bases at J, with 9 bases between. The CDR3 sequence is 14 residues long. Looked up from germline, CDR1 is LGHDT and CDR2 is YNNKEL (reference sequence). The CDR3 sequence is CASSQTTYNEKLFF. The CDR3 DNA is TGTGCCAGCAGCCAGACAACCTATAATGAAAAACTGTTTTTT.

The chain carries TRBV29-1 and TRBJ1-1, with D unclear. The CDR3 totals 12 residues. The V and J ends lost 3 bases and 1 base respectively, with 6 bases between them. Germline V gene data show CDR1 as SQVTM and CDR2 as ANQGSEA. DNA for the CDR3: TGCAGCGTTGACTCTGCGAACACTGAAGCTTTCTTT. Encoded protein: CSVDSANTEAFF.

This chain uses TRBV3-1 (or the pseudogene TRBV3-2) with TRBJ2-2, with D maybe TRBD2 (5 bases). CDR3 length equals 16 residues. V lost 0 bases, J lost 4 bases, and 12 bases lay in between. The germline V gene has CDR1 LGHDT and CDR2 YNNKEL (reference sequence). CDR3 amino acids: CASSQDRGSGTGELFF. CDR3 coding DNA: TGTGCCAGCAGCCAAGATCGAGGGAGTGGCACCGGGGAGCTGTTTTTT.

The chain couples TRBV6-5 to TRBJ1-1, with 7 bases lining up with TRBD1. V shed 8 bases, J shed 10 bases, and the junction held 13 bases outside the gene matches. The CDR3 is 13 amino acids. The germline CDR1 and CDR2 sequences are MNHEY and SVGAGI. In DNA form, the CDR3 reads TGTGCCAGCGTTGTCGAAGACAGGGATCGAGCTTTCTTT. Its protein is CASVVEDRDRAFF.

The chain has TRBV10-3 and TRBJ1-5; the D gene is possibly TRBD1 (5 bases). Germline V gene lookup returns CDR1 ENHRY and CDR2 SYGVKD. Trimming left V 6 bases short and J 7 bases short, with 16 bases between. The CDR3 loop spans 14 amino acids. The CDR3 sequence: CAISDDRGRQPQHF. In DNA form, the CDR3 reads TGTGCCATCAGCGACGACAGAGGGCGACAGCCCCAGCATTTT.

The genes are TRBV12-3 or TRBV12-4 and TRBJ1-6, with D unresolved. V lost 5 bases and J lost 3, with 5 bases in between. There are 13 residues in the CDR3. Here the CDR3 DNA reads TGTGCCAGCAGTGTAGACTATAATTCACCCCTCCACTTT. The encoded protein is CASSVDYNSPLHF.

This clone appeared a few times. Other nucleotide sequences from this sample produce the same CDR3. The chain couples TRBV11-3 to TRBJ2-3; possible D gene TRBD2, 6 bases. The CDR3 extends over 14 amino acids. Germline V gene sequence: CDR1 SGHNT, CDR2 YENEEA. V lost 3 bases, J lost 2 bases, and 9 bases lay in between. The CDR3: CASSLVAATDTQYF. Here the CDR3 DNA reads TGTGCCAGCAGCTTGGTAGCGGCCACAGATACGCAGTATTTT.

This rearrangement joins TRBV5-4 to TRBJ2-5; D possibly corresponds to TRBD2 (5 bases). Germline V lookup: CDR1 SGHNT, CDR2 YYREEE (reference sequence). The CDR3 consists of 13 residues. V gave up 2 bases and J gave up 3 bases, with 8 bases separating them. CDR3: CASSFTGKETQYF. CDR3 sequence (DNA): TGTGCCAGCAGCTTCACGGGGAAAGAGACCCAGTACTTC.